The text below deals with one T cell receptor beta chain. The antigen remains undetermined. The data were obtained in a study of cytomegalovirus exposure and HLA in healthy donors. Overall study context: The early release's HLA-typed donors yielded some 85 million unique TCRs. Study-wide results and caveats: TRBV6-2, TRBV6-3 and other indistinguishable V segments were excluded.

Germline lookup yields CDR1 MNHNS and CDR2 SASEGT. The CDR3 consists of 12 residues. After removal of 6 bases from V and 13 bases from J, the junction contained 6 bases not matched to a gene. PCR was performed using 60 Vbeta and 13 Jbeta primers. Data came from immunoSEQ multiplex PCR; TCRdb stores just in-frame clones and leaves some out. Among around 160,000 clones, approximately 75% were seen once, and the ten largest hold 2.2%. The sequence derives from a man aged 50 to 59 in good health and CMV-seropositive. Source material: PBMCs. The chain uses TRBV6-1 and TRBJ2-1; 10 nucleotides match TRBD2. The CDR3 DNA reads as TGTGCCAGCAGCTCAAGCGGGGGGGCCCAGTTCTTC. Its protein product is CASSSSGGAQFF.